The TCR beta chain under discussion was sequenced for a study of blood T cell repertoires in COVID-19. Study-level information: Whether acute or convalescent, the COVID-19 samples came from the United States, Italy and Spain. The cDNA or gDNA used as material had been derived from T cells, B-cell-depleted T cells, or PBMCs.

The germline CDR1 and CDR2 sequences are LGHNA and YSLEER. The CDR3 is 13 residues long. J gave up 6 bases and V 1 base, and 0 bases lay outside the gene matches. Under the authors' procedure: By means of reference gene primer amplification, nucleated cell counts were estimated. The data were produced by immunoSEQ multiplex PCR, yet TCRdb's version contains in-frame clones alone and is incomplete. V and J calls plus clone size are reproduced from that table; the DNA served to infer D and trimming. The table has 150,000 to 200,000 clones, around nine tenths seen once; the top ten hold around 3.5%. Input material: peripheral blood. The receptor comes from a man younger than 35 with active or convalescent COVID-19. This sequence joins TRBV4-3 and TRBJ2-7; TRBD2 matches at 10 bases. CDR3 protein: CASSQASGGEQYF. Here the CDR3 DNA reads TGCGCCAGCAGCCAAGCTAGCGGGGGCGAGCAGTACTTC.